The rows below give T cell receptor beta chains drawn from one sample of a study of type 1 regulatory T cells. TCRdb itself ran the reads through MiXCR, one entry per CDR3 protein. Among some 22,000 distinct CDR3 sequences listed, 72% were seen once. For these TCRs, the target antigens are not known. The sample comprised cultured T cells, either the whole culture or a sorted T cell fraction (not recorded which). All receptors come from a human donor in good health. Both conserved end residues are part of each CDR3. A D gene is named only where the DNA matches it firmly. Expanded clones are given a class, and other clones once, few, many or no size at all.

V gene	D gene	J gene	clone size	CDR3 protein	CDR3 DNA
TRBV7-9	.	TRBJ2-5	.	CATSGETGRQETQYF	TGTGCCACCTCGGGGGAAACAGGGCGGCAAGAGACCCAGTACTTC
TRBV3-1	TRBD1	TRBJ1-6	.	CASSQVSGGGSPLHF	TGTGCCAGCAGCCAAGTGTCAGGGGGCGGCTCACCCCTCCACTTT
TRBV4-3	.	TRBJ2-3	.	CASSQDKGTDTQYF	TGCGCCAGCAGCCAAGATAAGGGGACAGATACGCAGTATTTT
TRBV20-1	.	TRBJ1-5	.	CSARSTENQPQHF	TGCAGTGCTAGGTCGACAGAGAATCAGCCCCAGCATTTT
TRBV6-6	TRBD1	TRBJ2-1	.	CASSYAGQGYNEQFF	TGTGCCAGCAGTTACGCTGGACAGGGATACAATGAGCAGTTCTTC
TRBV24-1	TRBD2	TRBJ2-3	.	CATSWTSGGQGDTQYF	TGTGCCACCAGCTGGACTAGCGGGGGGCAGGGAGATACGCAGTATTTT
TRBV12-3/TRBV12-4	TRBD1	TRBJ2-1	.	CASSSAGTGGRNEQFF	TGTGCCAGCAGTTCTGCCGGGACAGGGGGCAGGAATGAGCAGTTCTTC
TRBV14	TRBD2	TRBJ2-1	.	CASSPDPLRGGHLIYNEQFF	TGTGCCAGCAGCCCCGACCCGTTGCGGGGGGGTCACCTAATTTACAATGAGCAGTTCTTC
TRBV12-3/TRBV12-4	TRBD2	TRBJ2-1	.	CASSSTSGGDNEQFF	TGTGCCAGCAGTTCGACTAGCGGGGGGGACAATGAGCAGTTCTTC
TRBV5-1	TRBD1	TRBJ2-4	.	CASSPRTGPLGNIQYF	TGCGCCAGCAGCCCTAGGACAGGGCCTCTCGGAAACATTCAGTACTTC
TRBV2	TRBD1	TRBJ1-5	few	CASSNQGGNQPQHF	TGTGCCAGCAGTAACCAGGGGGGCAATCAGCCCCAGCATTTT
TRBV24-1	TRBD1	TRBJ2-2	.	CATSGQTGTGNTGELFF	TGTGCCACCAGTGGGCAAACCGGGACAGGAAACACCGGGGAGCTGTTTTTT
TRBV12-3/TRBV12-4	.	TRBJ1-5	.	CASAVRGNQPQHF	TGTGCCAGCGCCGTCAGGGGCAATCAGCCCCAGCATTTT
TRBV12-3/TRBV12-4	TRBD2	TRBJ2-3	.	CASSPLSGTSLPQYF	TGTGCCAGCAGTCCCCTGTCCGGGACTAGCCTGCCGCAGTATTTT
TRBV15	.	TRBJ1-5	few	CATSRAFGLGVLQPQHF	TGTGCCACCAGCAGAGCCTTTGGTTTAGGGGTACTTCAGCCCCAGCATTTT
TRBV18	.	TRBJ2-4	.	CASSQGGKNIQYF	TGTGCCAGCTCACAGGGGGGCAAAAACATTCAGTACTTC
TRBV5-1	TRBD1	TRBJ1-1	.	CASSGSPGQGFTEAFF	TGCGCCAGCAGCGGTAGTCCCGGACAGGGATTCACTGAAGCTTTCTTT
TRBV4-2	TRBD1	TRBJ2-5	.	CASSQVRGRETQYF	TGTGCCAGCAGCCAAGTTAGGGGGCGTGAGACCCAGTACTTC
TRBV7-9	TRBD1	TRBJ1-2	.	CASSLIRTGDSDGYTF	TGTGCCAGCAGCTTAATACGGACAGGGGATTCGGATGGCTACACCTTC
TRBV7-7	.	TRBJ1-1	.	CASSSPDGSEAEAFF	TGTGCCAGCAGCTCCCCAGATGGCTCTGAGGCTGAAGCTTTCTTT
TRBV6-2/TRBV6-3	TRBD2	TRBJ2-1	once	CASSLAGGAYNEQFF	TGTGCCAGCAGTTTAGCGGGGGGGGCTTACAATGAGCAGTTCTTC
TRBV14	.	TRBJ2-5	few	CASSHKRDQYF	TGTGCCAGCAGCCATAAAAGAGACCAGTACTTC
TRBV5-1	.	TRBJ2-2	.	CASSLGSGRPNTGELFF	TGCGCCAGCAGTCTTGGGTCGGGTCGCCCGAACACCGGGGAGCTGTTTTTT
TRBV7-2	TRBD2	TRBJ2-5	.	CASSIAGRGAQETQYF	TGTGCCAGCAGCATCGCTGGGCGGGGGGCCCAAGAGACCCAGTACTTC
TRBV7-2	.	TRBJ2-5	once	CASSFGGRETQYF	TGTGCCAGCAGCTTTGGGGGCCGTGAGACCCAGTACTTC
TRBV13	.	TRBJ2-7	.	CASSRGVSSYEQYF	TGTGCCAGCAGCCGCGGGGTTAGCTCCTACGAGCAGTACTTC
TRBV20-1	.	TRBJ2-1	.	CSARVGGGNNEQFF	TGCAGTGCTAGAGTAGGAGGGGGAAACAATGAGCAGTTCTTC
TRBV20-1	TRBD1	TRBJ2-7	.	CSARNRDSYTYEQYF	TGCAGTGCTAGGAACCGGGACAGTTATACCTACGAGCAGTACTTC
TRBV2	.	TRBJ2-7	.	CASRRQASYEQYF	TGTGCCAGCAGGAGACAGGCGTCCTACGAGCAGTACTTC
TRBV12-3/TRBV12-4	TRBD1	TRBJ1-2	few	CASTPTGSGYTF	TGTGCCAGCACCCCGACAGGGAGCGGCTACACCTTC
TRBV5-1	.	TRBJ2-2	.	CASRPAANTGELFF	TGCGCCAGCCGACCAGCAGCGAACACCGGGGAGCTGTTTTTT
TRBV3-1	.	TRBJ1-2	.	CASTDGNYGYTF	TGTGCCAGTACGGACGGGAACTATGGCTACACCTTC
TRBV11-2	.	TRBJ1-4	few	CASSLRHLPTNEKLFF	TGTGCCAGCAGCTTACGCCACCTCCCAACTAATGAAAAACTGTTTTTT